The text below deals with one TCR beta chain. This clonotype was counted a few times. Its recognized antigen is unknown. The sample holds no much larger clone one base away, and base qualities are not on file. Library method: 5' RACE. Data came from an Illumina HiSeq 2000. Template switching added a universal primer binding site, and the final cDNA carried a unique molecular identifier that allowed TCR cDNA molecules to be counted accurately. Specific primers in the conserved constant-segment region were used to synthesize first-strand cDNA for TCR alpha and beta chains. To control for contamination, every cDNA library carried two barcodes: a SMART-Mk sample barcode plus Illumina barcodes. TruSeq adapter sequences and Illumina sample barcodes were added in two successive PCR steps. Sequencing of the TCR alpha and beta cDNA libraries was done on the Illumina HiSeq platform using custom primers. Under the source paper's analysis protocol: MiGEC processed the raw reads to extract unique molecular identifiers, while MiXCR was used to determine the CDR3 positions. Recombination models were inferred per individual with the repgenHMM and IGoR tools using an EM algorithm. The analysis of shared clonotypes was done with the tcR package in R, with sharing normalized by the product of cloneset sizes. To study raw recombination without the effects of thymic and clonal selection, out-of-frame nonproductive sequences were analyzed. TCRdb trimmed the raw reads at Q25, called clones with MiXCR and kept productive beta chains. Under each unique CDR3 protein, matching rows form one entry showing the most common genes and DNA. The V and J calls follow TCRdb's processing rather than the paper's. In this sample the table shows approximately 600,000 distinct CDR3 sequences, more than 9% of which occur a single time. The biggest ten clones account for roughly 3% of the sample.

This entry is derived from a study of identical twins (dated by TCRdb to the mid-2010s). Notes on the research overall: To test whether fetal clonotypes persist, the study used deep sequencing on TCR alpha and beta repertoires from monozygotic twins, unrelated adults of various ages, and cord blood. To rule out contamination, the twin experiments were replicated at different times with different library preparation protocols.

Paper-wide results and their limitations: Abundant cord blood beta clonotypes carried fewer insertions; young adult naive repertoires showed a weaker similar trend, while memory repertoires showed none. A weaker excess of twin sharing was found in beta out-of-frame sequences because the signal-to-noise ratio was lowered by fewer shared sequences. Invariant T cells such as MAIT and iNKT could partly confound zero-insertion analyses, although diverse VJ usage argued against such confounding for most clonotypes. Because the same donors could not be followed over many years, conclusions were based on cross-sectional statistical analysis. Out-of-frame TCR alpha sequences shared between twins showed an excess of low generation-probability sequences compared with coincidental sharing between unrelated individuals. In monozygotic twins, out-of-frame TCR alpha sharing was systematically underestimated by recombination models, although the models agreed with sharing between unrelated individuals.

From the germline V gene (reference sequence), CDR1 is DFQATT and CDR2 is SNEGSKA. Including cysteine and phenylalanine, the CDR3 has 14 amino acids. Only the CDR3 part of the read is kept: 42 bases, read in frame from the first base. V trim: 1 base; J trim: 6 bases; unmatched bases: 2. Every donor was a healthy Caucasian. Three pairs of female monozygotic twins, all aged roughly 18 to 29 years, made up the twin cohort. Peripheral blood mononuclear cells were used as the source from which RNA for TCR libraries was isolated. These data also featured in a second study, about yellow fever vaccine responses in identical twins. Drawing on the second study: According to the authors, in identical twins the way T cells responded to vaccination appeared partly convergent and partly personalized. In identical twins, the study followed T cell clones that responded to the vaccine with precision.

The chain is encoded by TRBV20-1 joined to TRBJ2-1, and TRBD2 matches 11 of the central bases. This clonotype originated in a young woman in good health. Input material: PBMCs. The sequence in DNA is TGCAGTGCTAGAGTAGCGGGAGGGGTCAATGAGCAGTTCTTC. The resulting protein is CSARVAGGVNEQFF.